This T cell receptor beta chain was sequenced for a study of blood T cell repertoires in COVID-19 (dated by TCRdb to 2018 to 2020). Broadly, across the study: Collaborator samples came from the United States, Italy and Spain and covered acute and convalescent phases of COVID-19. The material from the prospective study consisted of cDNA or gDNA derived from T cells, B-cell-depleted T cells, or PBMCs. The dataset comprised deeply sampled blood TCRbeta repertoires from subjects exposed to, actively infected with, or recovered from COVID-19. A freely available public database, intended as a resource for researchers studying the immune response to SARS-CoV-2, is where the repertoires were released. Samples came from the ongoing ImmuneRACE study (first 160 participants) plus 1,254 subjects from 6 global collaborators. A de-identified subject ID, COVID-19 status, age in years and sex were almost always included in the sample metadata. HLA class I and class II types, where available, came from metadata supplied by the sample provider rather than from assay-based typing. The full study reports these points: Clinical and demographic metadata were provided uncurated, with the amount varying by source and participant.

The immunoSEQ Assay, a bias-controlled multiplex PCR, was used to amplify TCRbeta CDR3 regions from genomic DNA. The original methods were these. The number of nucleated cells in each sample was estimated by amplification of reference gene primers within the assay. To quantify the absolute abundance of each unique TCRbeta CDR3 rearrangement, sequence reads were collapsed and filtered. For each sample, productive Simpson clonality was calculated as the square root of Simpson's diversity index over productive rearrangements. Held by TCRdb, this immuneACCESS table contains in-frame sequences only and omits some clones. Under half of the omission traces to an unresolved V gene where checked; the cause of the rest is unknown. V, J and clone size are those of that table, while D and trimming were read from the DNA. This sample gives roughly 43,000 clones in total; more than 70% of them show up just once. The ten largest clones add up to 4.5% to 5% of the sample.

As for this clone: This receptor's antigen is unknown. The record has no base qualities; no much larger clone is one base away.

Collaborating institutions collected whole blood in K2EDTA tubes following their own protocols. For TCRbeta analysis, collaborators shipped samples in one of three forms: frozen whole blood, isolated PBMCs, or DNA extracted from either of those sample types. The germline ends are 20 bases apart after V is trimmed by 6 bases and J by 1 base. From a lookup of the germline V gene (reference sequence), CDR1 and CDR2 are LNHDA and SQIVND. The CDR3 starts with the cysteine, ends with the phenylalanine, and has 17 residues. Only the CDR3 portion is preserved as DNA: 51 bases, with reading frame beginning at the first base.

The sequenced sample consisted of peripheral blood. This TCR was recovered from a human donor in a cohort sampled during active COVID-19. Recombination connected TRBV19 to TRBJ2-3; tentative D gene TRBD1, with 5 bases matching. The nucleotide sequence reads as follows: TGTGCCAGTAGCAGGGCCGTGGGGATTGGACGCACAGATACGCAGTATTTT. Its product reads: CASSRAVGIGRTDTQYF.